This entry lists 32 T cell receptor beta chains sequenced from one sample in a study of OX40 agonist ivuxolimab in advanced cancers. Generated by immunoSEQ multiplex PCR, the TCRdb table keeps only in-frame clones and is missing some. The top ten hold approximately 30% of the sample, which has 3,000 to 3,500 clones, 80% seen once. This specimen was CD4+ or CD8+ T cells sorted from blood, taken in a trial of the OX40 agonist ivuxolimab. The source of these receptors is an adult with an advanced solid tumor such as melanoma, head and neck, liver or kidney cancer.

This chain connects TRBV11-2 to TRBJ1-3; no clear D. The germline CDR1 and CDR2 sequences are SGHAT and FQNNGV. Trimming shortened V by 3 bases and J by 8 bases, and 11 bases separated the two germline ends. This CDR3 region has 13 residues. DNA of the CDR3: TGTGCCAGCAGCTTGGGAGTTGTGGACACCATATATTTT. Its translation is CASSLGVVDTIYF.

The chain recombines TRBV18 with TRBJ2-2; D is unclear. The CDR3 totals 13 residues. Trimming cost V 6 bases and J 6 bases, with 11 bases left between them. CDR1 KGHSH and CDR2 LQKENI come from the germline V gene. The CDR3 nucleotides read TGTGCCAGCTCCCCTCCCAGCGCCGGGGAGCTGTTTTTT. Protein: CASSPPSAGELFF.

The V and J genes are TRBV5-1 and TRBJ2-1; perhaps TRBD2 as D (6 bases). CDR1 is SGHRS and CDR2 is YFSETQ in the germline V gene. V was trimmed by 4 bases and J by 4 bases, leaving 12 bases between them. The CDR3 contains 14 residues. CDR3 DNA sequence: TGCGCCAGCAGCGGTAGCGGAGCTTACAATGAGCAGTTCTTC. Amino acids: CASSGSGAYNEQFF.

V and J are TRBV4-1 and TRBJ2-3; D is unresolved. The V gene's germline CDR1 is MGHRA and CDR2 YSYEKL. Deletions cut 0 bases from V and 2 bases from J, with 3 bases between. The CDR3 extends over 13 amino acids. The CDR3 loop is CASSQEATDTQYF. In nucleotides, the CDR3 is TGCGCCAGCAGCCAAGAGGCCACAGATACGCAGTATTTT.

The V gene is TRBV5-1, the J gene TRBJ2-7; D could derive from TRBD1 or TRBD2 (5 bases each). Trimming removed 0 bases from V and 0 bases from J, with 10 bases in between. This CDR3 is built from 15 residues. Looked up from germline, CDR1 is SGHRS and CDR2 is YFSETQ. The CDR3 here is CASSLAMGPSYEQYF. In nucleotides, the CDR3 is TGCGCCAGCAGCTTGGCCATGGGACCCTCCTACGAGCAGTACTTC.

The genes are TRBV2 and TRBJ2-7; unclear D gene. The CDR3 has 13 amino acids. Per the germline V gene, CDR1 is SNHLY and CDR2 is FYNNEI. V lost 4 bases to trimming and J lost 4 bases, with 11 bases between them. CDR3 in amino acids: CASSVLDLYEQYF. The CDR3 DNA follows: TGTGCCAGCAGTGTCCTGGACCTATACGAGCAGTACTTC.

J is TRBJ2-1 and V is TRBV4-2; the D gene is possibly TRBD2 (5 bases). V was clipped by 6 bases and J by 9 bases, with 21 bases between them. Per germline, CDR1 LGHNA and CDR2 YNFKEQ. The CDR3 is 15 amino acids. The CDR3 sequence: CASSQKGRGYTEQFF. In DNA form, the CDR3 reads TGTGCCAGCAGTCAAAAGGGTCGCGGGTATACTGAGCAGTTCTTC.

The chain has TRBV5-1 and TRBJ2-1, with D perhaps TRBD2 (6 bases). V lost 2 bases, J lost 4 bases, and 10 bases lay in between. CDR1 and CDR2 (germline): SGHRS, YFSETQ. CDR3 length: 14 amino acids. CDR3 in DNA: TGCGCCAGCAGCTTAAGCGGAGGGTACAATGAGCAGTTCTTC. Translated: CASSLSGGYNEQFF.

The rearrangement uses TRBV30 and TRBJ1-1, with D maybe TRBD1 (6 bases). The germline V gene encodes CDR1 GTSNPN and CDR2 SVGIG (reference sequence). The CDR3 totals 14 residues. V was shortened by 4 bases and J by 1 base, with 13 bases between the two germline ends. The CDR3, as DNA: TGTGCCTGGACCGTGGGGGCAGGGAACACTGAAGCTTTCTTT. Residues: CAWTVGAGNTEAFF.

The gene calls are TRBV9 and TRBJ2-1, with D perhaps assigned TRBD1 or TRBD2 (5 bases each). Trimming stripped 2 bases from V and 8 bases from J, with 14 bases between. The CDR3 totals 14 residues. Germline lookup yields CDR1 SGDLS and CDR2 YYNGEE. The CDR3 sequence is CASSVIGAGDEQFF. In nucleotides, the CDR3 is TGTGCCAGCAGCGTTATAGGGGCCGGGGATGAGCAGTTCTTC.

This chain connects TRBV28 to TRBJ2-7; D perhaps matches TRBD1 (5 bases). CDR1 and CDR2 (germline): MDHEN, SYDVKM. The CDR3 spans 15 residues. V was pared by 3 bases and J by 0 bases, with 12 bases between. The CDR3 DNA sequence: TGTGCCAGCAGTTTGGGTCAGGGCGGCTCCTACGAGCAGTACTTC. It encodes CASSLGQGGSYEQYF. The whole variable domain, filled in from reference TRBV28 and TRBJ2-7, reads DVKVTQSSRYLVKRTGEKVFLECVQDMDHENMFWYRQDPGLGLRLIYFSYDVKMKEKGDIPEGYSVSREKKERFSLILESASTNQTSMYLCASSLGQGGSYEQYFGPGTRLTVT.

This clone is termed large. The CDR3 sequence: CATSIGWAGGNNEQFF. The CDR3 region has the DNA TGTGCCACCAGCATAGGGTGGGCGGGAGGCAACAATGAGCAGTTCTTC. The genes are TRBV15 and TRBJ2-1; 8 nucleotides agree with TRBD2. Germline CDR1 is LNHNV and CDR2 is YYDKDF (reference sequence). The CDR3 has 16 residues. With V trimmed by 4 bases and J by 5 bases, 10 bases remained unmatched.

This chain uses TRBV4-1 with TRBJ2-3; 9 nucleotides line up with TRBD2. J lost 6 bases, V lost 2 bases, and 21 bases had no gene match. The germline gives CDR1 MGHRA, CDR2 YSYEKL. The CDR3 has 20 residues. In DNA form, the CDR3 reads TGCGCCAGCAGCCAACCTAGACGGTCGACGACAGCGGGAGGCCCTGATACGCAGTATTTT. Its protein product is CASSQPRRSTTAGGPDTQYF.

By its share, this clone is large. This sequence joins TRBV6-1 and TRBJ1-3, with unresolved D. This CDR3 has 15 residues. CDR1 and CDR2 from the germline V gene are MNHNS and SASEGT. V was clipped by 7 bases and J by 0 bases, with 13 bases between them. CDR3 loop: CASTEDRNSGNTIYF. The CDR3 nucleotides are TGTGCCAGCACGGAAGATCGGAACTCTGGAAACACCATATATTTT.

The CDR3 region is CSVEVSYEQYF. As DNA, the CDR3 is TGCAGCGTTGAAGTTTCCTACGAGCAGTACTTC. The rearrangement joins TRBV29-1 to TRBJ2-7; D unclear. The CDR3 runs to 11 residues. Germline CDR1 reads SQVTM; CDR2 reads ANQGSEA. Trimming shortened V by 1 base and J by 1 base, and 2 bases separated the two germline ends.

CDR3 bases: TGCGCCAGCAGCCAGCGTTACTCCTACAATGAGCAGTTCTTC. Its protein product is CASSQRYSYNEQFF. V usage is TRBV4-1 and J usage is TRBJ2-1; no definite D call. This CDR3 comprises 14 residues. CDR1 MGHRA and CDR2 YSYEKL come from the germline V gene. Trimming removed 3 bases at V and 0 bases at J, with 6 bases between.

In this sample, this clone turned up once. The chain links TRBV7-9 to TRBJ2-1, with D tentatively TRBD2 (5 bases). This CDR3 spans 14 amino acids. Deletions cut 4 bases from V and 12 bases from J, with 19 bases between. Per germline, CDR1 SEHNR and CDR2 FQNEAQ (reference sequence). The CDR3 DNA sequence: TGTGCCAGCAGCTCCGAGCTAGCCGTTTTGGTGCAGTTCTTC. Translated: CASSSELAVLVQFF.

The chain is built from TRBV4-1 and TRBJ2-7; 12 bases fit TRBD2. Trimming at V came to 0 bases and at J to 7 bases, leaving 7 bases not matched to a gene. CDR1 is MGHRA, CDR2 YSYEKL, per germline. The CDR3 spans 16 residues. CDR3 sequence (DNA): TGCGCCAGCAGCCAAGATAGGGCTAGCGGGAGGGGGGAGCAGTACTTC. Amino acid sequence: CASSQDRASGRGEQYF.

The V and J genes are TRBV4-1 and TRBJ2-5; D gene unclear. CDR1 MGHRA and CDR2 YSYEKL come from the germline V gene. This CDR3 has 15 amino acids. The V and J ends lost 1 base and 2 bases respectively, with 11 bases between them. The CDR3 is CASSQVPGSQETQYF. The CDR3 coding sequence is TGCGCCAGCAGCCAAGTCCCCGGAAGTCAAGAGACCCAGTACTTC.

The J gene is TRBJ2-1, the V gene TRBV7-8; TRBD1 matches at 7 bases. CDR1 is SGHVS and CDR2 is FQNEAQ in the germline V gene. This CDR3 has 17 residues. The V and J ends lost 1 base and 2 bases, in that order; junction bases with no gene match: 8. The CDR3: CASSLVGMGTAYNEQFF. Written as DNA, the CDR3 is TGTGCCAGCAGCTTAGTTGGTATGGGGACAGCCTACAATGAGCAGTTCTTC.

This clone was counted a single time. V usage is TRBV9 and J usage is TRBJ2-3; D may correspond to TRBD1 or TRBD2 (5 bases each). The CDR3 has 15 residues. Germline V gene data show CDR1 as SGDLS and CDR2 as YYNGEE. The V gene lost 4 bases and the J gene lost 0 bases, with 12 bases spanning the gap. The CDR3 loop is CASSPSGTSTDTQYF. The CDR3 DNA reads TGTGCCAGCAGCCCATCCGGGACCAGCACAGATACGCAGTATTTT.

This chain links TRBV6-5 with TRBJ2-7; 10 positions agree with TRBD2. This CDR3 spans 15 amino acids. CDR1 is MNHEY, CDR2 SVGAGI, per germline. The trim removed 0 bases at V and 4 bases at J, leaving 3 bases unmatched. The chain's CDR3 is CASSYSGLAMYEQYF. The CDR3 DNA follows: TGTGCCAGCAGTTACTCGGGACTAGCGATGTACGAGCAGTACTTC.

This chain connects TRBV27 to TRBJ1-6; D is unclear. Germline-derived CDR1 and CDR2 are MNHEY and SMNVEV (reference sequence). CDR3 size: 15 residues. Trimming left V 7 bases short and J 3 bases short, with 13 bases between. The CDR3 here is CASTMIWGYNSPLHF. DNA for the CDR3: TGTGCCAGCACCATGATTTGGGGCTATAATTCACCCCTCCACTTT.

The chain uses TRBV21-1 and TRBJ2-7; TRBD1 was called by the table and not checked on the DNA. TRBV21-1 is labeled a pseudogene. CDR3 length: 12 residues. CDR3 DNA: TGTGCCAGCAGCGTGAACAGCTACGAGCAGTACTTC. Its protein is CASSVNSYEQYF.

The genes are TRBV7-2 and TRBJ2-1; perhaps TRBD2 as D (6 bases). CDR3 length: 13 residues. V lost 5 bases and J 10 bases, leaving 15 bases between the germline ends. Germline CDR1 is SGHTA and CDR2 is FQGNSA. In nucleotides, the CDR3 is TGTGCCAGCAGCCCATGGACTAATGACGAGCAGTTCTTC. Protein product: CASSPWTNDEQFF. Complete variable domain (other parts from reference TRBV7-2 and TRBJ2-1): GAGVSQSPSNKVTEKGKDVELRCDPISGHTALYWYRQSLGQGLEFLIYFQGNSAPDKSGLPSDRFSAERTGGSVSTLTIQRTQQEDSAVYLCASSPWTNDEQFFGPGTRLTVL.

A single count supports this clone. The rearrangement uses TRBV4-1 and TRBJ2-7, with 9 bases lining up with TRBD2. CDR1 and CDR2 from the germline V gene are MGHRA and YSYEKL. J lost 5 bases, V lost 3 bases, and 17 bases had no gene match. The CDR3 has 18 residues. The CDR3 here is CASSQLPSLAGSLDEQYF. The CDR3 DNA reads as TGCGCCAGCAGCCAGCTTCCTTCGCTAGCGGGATCGCTAGACGAGCAGTACTTC.

The chain is built from TRBV7-6 and TRBJ2-2, with D unclear. V was clipped by 5 bases and J by 9 bases, with 16 bases between them. The CDR3 contains 14 residues. Germline CDR1 and CDR2: SGHVS and FNYEAQ. CDR3 DNA: TGTGCCAGCAGCCCCCCCATCGGTGACCGGGAGCTGTTTTTT. As protein: CASSPPIGDRELFF.

This chain uses TRBV9 with TRBJ1-2; 10 bases are shared with TRBD1. Trimming cost V 0 bases and J 0 bases; bases outside gene matches: 5. The CDR3 is 17 amino acids. Germline lookup yields CDR1 SGDLS and CDR2 YYNGEE. CDR3 nucleotides: TGTGCCAGCAGCGTAGATGGAGGGACAGGGGCTAACTATGGCTACACCTTC. Translated: CASSVDGGTGANYGYTF.

This chain uses TRBV5-6 with TRBJ2-1; 7 nucleotides line up with TRBD2. V lost 0 bases to trimming and J lost 5 bases; unmatched junction nucleotides: 5. The CDR3 sequence is 15 residues long. Germline CDR1 SGHDT, CDR2 YYEEEE. The CDR3 loop reads CASSLVASGHNEQFF. CDR3 sequence (DNA): TGTGCCAGCAGCTTGGTGGCTAGCGGACACAATGAGCAGTTCTTC.

This chain joins TRBV7-3 and TRBJ1-1, with 7 nucleotides matching TRBD1. Germline CDR1 reads SGHTA; CDR2 reads FQGTGA. V lost 5 bases, J lost 4 bases, and 7 bases stayed unmatched. This CDR3 comprises 14 residues. CDR3 amino acids: CASSKTGSITEAFF. CDR3 in DNA: TGTGCCAGCAGCAAGACAGGGAGTATCACTGAAGCTTTCTTT. Drawing the rest from reference TRBV7-3 and TRBJ1-1, the complete variable domain is GAGVSQTPSNKVTEKGKYVELRCDPISGHTALYWYRQSLGQGPEFLIYFQGTGAADDSGLPNDRFFAVRPEGSVSTLKIQRTERGDSAVYLCASSKTGSITEAFFGQGTRLTVV.

The CDR3 loop is CASSPDQLETQYF. Here the CDR3 DNA reads TGTGCCAGCAGCCCCGACCAGCTGGAGACCCAGTACTTC. V and J are TRBV14 and TRBJ2-5; D ambiguous. CDR3 length equals 13 residues. Germline V gene lookup returns CDR1 SGHDN and CDR2 FVKESK. The V end lost 4 bases, the J end lost 5 bases, and 11 bases lay between the germline ends.

The gene calls are TRBV7-8 and TRBJ2-3, with D possibly being TRBD2 (5 bases). The CDR3 covers 14 residues. V dropped 2 bases and J dropped 2 bases, with 8 bases sitting between them. Germline V gene sequence: CDR1 SGHVS, CDR2 FQNEAQ. The CDR3 nucleotides are TGTGCCAGCAGCTTATGGACTTACACAGATACGCAGTATTTT. Its translation is CASSLWTYTDTQYF.